Following are 14 T cell receptor beta chains from one sample sequenced in a study of blood T cells in healthy people across ages. Combining a sample-barcoded 5' primer with a J-beta primer mix, a second PCR ran for 7 to 11 cycles. TCRdb reprocessed the 5' RACE reads with MiXCR, giving one entry per CDR3 protein. The data show 700,000 or so distinct CDR3 sequences, roughly 41% seen once. Sequenced input: blood. All receptors come from a man of 80 years or more in good health.

The chain couples TRBV28 to TRBJ2-7; the D is unclear. The germline V and J ends were trimmed by 6 bases and 5 bases, with 11 bases remaining between them. This CDR3 is 12 amino acids long. Per the germline V gene, CDR1 is MDHEN and CDR2 is SYDVKM. CDR3 in amino acids: CASSRLANEQYF. DNA of the CDR3: TGTGCCAGCAGCCGCTTAGCAAACGAGCAGTACTTC.

The chain has TRBV20-1 and TRBJ1-1; weak D call: TRBD1 (5 bases). The CDR3 loop spans 11 amino acids. V was pared by 7 bases and J by 1 base, with 7 bases between. Germline lookup yields CDR1 DFQATT and CDR2 SNEGSKA (reference sequence). CDR3 loop: CSGRENTEAFF. The CDR3 region has the DNA TGCAGTGGCAGGGAGAACACTGAAGCTTTCTTT.

This clonotype was seen a handful of times. V usage is TRBV10-3 and J usage is TRBJ2-5, with 10 bases that match TRBD1. Germline assignment: CDR1 ENHRY and CDR2 SYGVKD. The CDR3 totals 16 residues. Trimming at V came to 3 bases and at J to 3 bases, leaving 7 bases not matched to a gene. The CDR3 coding sequence is TGTGCCATCAGTGATTGGGGGACAGGGGCCAAAGAGACCCAGTACTTC. Encoded protein: CAISDWGTGAKETQYF.

The sample holds a few counts of this clonotype. This chain joins TRBV14 and TRBJ2-6; the D is unclear. Trimming stripped 2 bases from V and 4 bases from J, with 9 bases between. Per germline, CDR1 SGHDN and CDR2 FVKESK. The CDR3 consists of 15 residues. DNA for the CDR3: TGTGCCAGCAGCCAACCGCAACTGGGGGCCAACGTCCTGACTTTC. Translation: CASSQPQLGANVLTF.

The genes are TRBV20-1 and TRBJ1-1, with a possible D match to TRBD1 (6 bases). The CDR3 spans 15 residues. The ends were cut back, 6 bases at V and 1 base at J, with 18 bases in the middle. Germline V gene lookup returns CDR1 DFQATT and CDR2 SNEGSKA (reference sequence). The CDR3 region is CSAREIEGGNTEAFF. In DNA form, the CDR3 reads TGCAGTGCCCGGGAAATCGAAGGGGGGAACACTGAAGCTTTCTTT.

The V call is TRBV7-2, the J call TRBJ2-2; D gene uncertain. The CDR3 length is 14 residues. V shed 5 bases and J shed 6 bases, with 13 bases lying between them. The germline V gene encodes CDR1 SGHTA and CDR2 FQGNSA. The CDR3, as DNA: TGTGCCAGCAGCGTCCTACGGTCACCCGGGGAGCTGTTTTTT. Translation gives CASSVLRSPGELFF.

This clonotype was counted many times. The chain combines TRBV5-1 with TRBJ2-2, with 11 bases aligning to TRBD2. J lost 4 bases, V lost 0 bases, and 2 bases had no gene match. The CDR3 is 16 amino acids. The germline gives CDR1 SGHRS, CDR2 YFSETQ. The CDR3 DNA follows: TGCGCCAGCAGCTTGGAACTAGCGGGGGCCACCGGGGAGCTGTTTTTT. As protein: CASSLELAGATGELFF.

The chain couples TRBV20-1 to TRBJ2-7, with 11 bases fitting TRBD2. The J call may be incorrect, as the DNA end agrees better with TRBJ2-5. The CDR3 spans 15 residues. From germline, CDR1 is DFQATT and CDR2 SNEGSKA (reference sequence). CDR3 in DNA: TGCAGTGCTAGGTTTACTAGCGGGAGAGGGGAGACCCAGTACTTC. It translates to CSARFTSGRGETQYF.

V and J are TRBV24-1 and TRBJ1-2, with 8 bases matching TRBD1. The CDR3 is made up of 14 amino acids. Trimming at V came to 4 bases and at J to 2 bases, leaving 2 bases not matched to a gene. Germline CDR1 KGHDR, CDR2 SFDVKD. DNA for the CDR3: TGTGCCACCAGTGAGGGACAGGTCAACTATGGCTACACCTTC. Amino acid sequence: CATSEGQVNYGYTF.

This clonotype was picked up a small number of times. The V gene is TRBV4-3, the J gene TRBJ2-3; 11 bases match TRBD2. V lost 2 bases, J lost 5 bases, and 6 bases stayed unmatched. The CDR3 loop spans 16 amino acids. Germline CDR1 and CDR2: LGHNA and YSLEER. The CDR3, as DNA: TGCGCCAGCAGCCAAAGTGGAGGGACTAGCGGAGATACGCAGTATTTT. It is translated as CASSQSGGTSGDTQYF.

In its sample, this clonotype was seen a few times. This chain connects TRBV2 to TRBJ1-2; D may be TRBD1 (5 bases). The CDR3 is made up of 13 amino acids. Germline lookup yields CDR1 SNHLY and CDR2 FYNNEI. Trimming pared 4 bases from V and 4 bases from J, leaving 10 bases between. CDR3: CASSGGTAYGYTF. CDR3 DNA: TGTGCCAGCAGTGGGGGGACGGCCTATGGCTACACCTTC.

This clonotype has more than one count but fewer than ten. The rearrangement joins TRBV25-1 to TRBJ2-3; 8 positions match TRBD2. Germline CDR1 and CDR2: MGHDK and SYGVNS. The V gene end was trimmed by 3 bases and the J gene end by 3 bases; junction bases not matched to a gene: 8. The CDR3 totals 16 residues. The CDR3 loop is CASSDAGTSGTDTQYF. The CDR3 coding sequence is TGTGCCAGCAGTGATGCCGGGACTAGTGGGACAGATACGCAGTATTTT. Based on the CDR3 plus reference TRBV25-1 and TRBJ2-3, the full variable domain is EADIYQTPRYLVIGTGKKITLECSQTMGHDKMYWYQQDPGMELHLIHYSYGVNSTEKGDLSSESTVSRIRTEHFPLTLESARPSHTSQYLCASSDAGTSGTDTQYFGPGTRLTVL.

This clonotype was seen a handful of times. The chain links TRBV25-1 to TRBJ1-2, with TRBD1 matching 7 bases. This CDR3 is built from 12 residues. Germline loops: CDR1 MGHDK, CDR2 SYGVNS. V lost 6 bases and J lost 8; bases outside the gene matches: 6. The chain's CDR3 is CASRGQAGGYTF. The DNA of the CDR3 is TGTGCCAGCAGAGGACAGGCTGGCGGCTACACCTTC.

This clonotype was seen ten or more times. J is TRBJ2-7 and V is TRBV5-1; TRBD2 aligns across 7 bases. Losses at the gene ends were 5 bases for V and 3 bases for J; bases not matched to a gene: 8. This CDR3 region has 14 residues. Germline V gene lookup returns CDR1 SGHRS and CDR2 YFSETQ. CDR3 residues: CASRVVAGFYEQYF. CDR3 nucleotide sequence: TGCGCCAGCAGAGTGGTAGCGGGCTTCTACGAGCAGTACTTC.